This T cell receptor (beta chain) comes out of a study of shared clonotypes between healthy human individuals. Caucasian adults living in Nashville, Tennessee, provided all samples. Concerning this clone: Its antigen is as yet unknown.

Repertoires were generated with immunoSEQ multiplex PCR, while TCRdb's copy carries only in-frame clones and drops some. The table lists just over 2,000,000 clones, 85% to 95% of them singletons. The CDR3 length is 14 residues. Per the germline V gene, CDR1 is SEHNR and CDR2 is FQNEAQ (reference sequence). V dropped 5 bases and J dropped 5 bases, with 13 bases sitting between them. Notes on the study in general: Researchers sampled only blood; tissue repertoires likely differ.

This receptor was taken from a man aged 18 to 35 in good health. The rearrangement links TRBV7-9 to TRBJ1-5; D remains unclear. The sequenced sample consisted of naive CD4+ T cells sorted from blood. Subset: CD45RA+ positively selected. CDR3: CASSPRDGDQPQHF. The DNA of the CDR3 is TGTGCCAGCAGCCCCCGGGATGGGGATCAGCCCCAGCATTTT. The full variable domain, its missing parts supplied by reference TRBV7-9 and TRBJ1-5, is DTGVSQNPRHKITKRGQNVTFRCDPISEHNRLYWYRQTLGQGPEFLTYFQNEAQLEKSRLLSDRFSAERPKGSFSTLEIQRTEQGDSAMYLCASSPRDGDQPQHFGDGTRLSIL.